The rows below give T cell receptor beta chains drawn from one sample of a study of cytomegalovirus exposure and HLA in healthy donors. Generated by immunoSEQ multiplex PCR, the TCRdb table keeps only in-frame clones and is missing some. The sample yields 120,000 or so clones, less than 85% seen once. The sequenced sample consisted of PBMCs. These receptors were taken from a man aged 35-49 years in good health and CMV-seronegative. CDR3s include the opening cysteine and the closing phenylalanine or tryptophan. A D gene is named only where the DNA matches it firmly. Some rows have no size entry. The others give once, few or many, or a class for an expanded clone.

CDR3	DNA	V	size	D	J
CSVAGTAGANVLTF	TGCAGCGTTGCCGGGACAGCTGGGGCCAACGTCCTGACTTTC	TRBV29-1	NA	TRBD1	TRBJ2-6
CASSPAPGQMNEKLFF	TGTGCCAGCAGCCCCGCCCCGGGACAGATGAATGAAAAACTGTTTTTT	TRBV11-1	NA	TRBD1	TRBJ1-4
CASSRQSNTEAFF	TGTGCCAGTTCACGACAGTCGAACACTGAAGCTTTCTTT	TRBV19	NA	NA	TRBJ1-1
CASTQGGGTEAFF	TGTGCCAGTACCCAGGGAGGGGGCACTGAAGCTTTCTTT	TRBV6-5	few	NA	TRBJ1-1
CASSLAQGYTDTQYF	TGCGCCAGCAGCTTGGCCCAGGGGTACACAGATACGCAGTATTTT	TRBV5-1	NA	NA	TRBJ2-3
CASSLGLAGLGTQYF	TGTGCCAGCAGCTTAGGACTAGCGGGATTGGGGACCCAGTACTTC	TRBV11-2	NA	TRBD2	TRBJ2-5
CASSRAGYTDTQYF	TGTGCCAGCAGCCGAGCAGGTTACACAGATACGCAGTATTTT	TRBV7-6	NA	NA	TRBJ2-3
CASSSGQGDGNTIYF	TGTGCCAGCAGCTCGGGACAGGGGGATGGAAACACCATATATTTT	TRBV28	NA	TRBD1	TRBJ1-3
CASSQGLAGGTDTQYF	TGCGCCAGCAGCCAGGGACTAGCGGGGGGAACAGATACGCAGTATTTT	TRBV5-1	NA	TRBD2	TRBJ2-3
CASRSERSNQPQHF	TGTGCCAGCAGATCAGAGAGGTCCAATCAGCCCCAGCATTTT	TRBV27	NA	NA	TRBJ1-5
CASSPSDRNYYEQYF	TGTGCCAGCAGCCCTTCGGACAGAAATTACTACGAGCAGTACTTC	TRBV6-1	NA	NA	TRBJ2-7
CASSVTGVSYEQYF	TGTGCCAGCAGTGTGACAGGGGTGTCCTACGAGCAGTACTTC	TRBV2	NA	TRBD1	TRBJ2-7
CASSQKGLAEPGTGELFF	TGTGCCAGCAGCCAAAAGGGACTAGCGGAGCCTGGGACCGGGGAGCTGTTTTTT	TRBV4-2	NA	TRBD2	TRBJ2-2
CASSSLAGSYEQYF	TGTGCCAGCAGTTCCCTAGCGGGAAGCTACGAGCAGTACTTC	TRBV6-6	NA	TRBD2	TRBJ2-7
CASSPDSAGYAYEQYF	TGTGCCAGCAGTCCAGATTCAGCGGGATACGCCTACGAGCAGTACTTC	TRBV27	NA	TRBD2	TRBJ2-7
CASSSTGSSYEQYF	TGTGCCAGCAGCTCGACCGGGAGCTCCTACGAGCAGTACTTC	TRBV5-5	NA	NA	TRBJ2-7
CASSHRDSYNEQFF	TGTGCCAGCTCACACAGGGATTCCTACAATGAGCAGTTCTTC	TRBV18	NA	NA	TRBJ2-1
CASSGTGKQPQHF	TGTGCCAGCAGTGGGACAGGGAAACAGCCCCAGCATTTT	TRBV7-9	NA	TRBD1	TRBJ1-5
CASSTGFDGYTF	TGTGCCAGTAGTACAGGGTTTGATGGCTACACCTTC	TRBV19	NA	NA	TRBJ1-2
CASSSSGNTEAFF	TGTGCCAGCAGCTCTTCAGGGAACACTGAAGCTTTCTTT	TRBV5-6	NA	NA	TRBJ1-1
CAWSVSGGAYEQYF	TGTGCCTGGAGTGTTAGCGGGGGGGCCTACGAGCAGTACTTC	TRBV30	once	TRBD2	TRBJ2-7
CASSLLPGTSGGAYEQYF	TGTGCCAGCAGCTTACTTCCGGGGACTAGCGGGGGGGCCTACGAGCAGTACTTC	TRBV7-9	NA	TRBD2	TRBJ2-7
CASSQDFYGYTF	TGTGCCAGCTCCCAGGATTTCTATGGCTACACCTTC	TRBV2	NA	NA	TRBJ1-2
CASSFDRREQYF	TGCGCCAGCAGCTTTGACAGGCGCGAGCAGTACTTC	TRBV10-1	NA	NA	TRBJ2-7
CASSPTSGGNTIYF	TGTGCCAGCAGCCCGACCTCGGGTGGAAACACCATATATTTT	TRBV2	NA	NA	TRBJ1-3